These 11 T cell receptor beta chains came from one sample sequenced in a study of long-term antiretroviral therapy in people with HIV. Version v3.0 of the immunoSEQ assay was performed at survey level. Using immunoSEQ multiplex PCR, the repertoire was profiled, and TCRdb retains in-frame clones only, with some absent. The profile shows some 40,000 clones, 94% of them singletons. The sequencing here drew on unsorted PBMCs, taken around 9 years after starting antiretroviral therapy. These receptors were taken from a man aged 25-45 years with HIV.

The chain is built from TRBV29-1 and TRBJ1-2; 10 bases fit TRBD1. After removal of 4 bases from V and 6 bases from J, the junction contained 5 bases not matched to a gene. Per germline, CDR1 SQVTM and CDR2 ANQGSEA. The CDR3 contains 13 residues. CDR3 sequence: CSVAGQGRHGYTF. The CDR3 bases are TGCAGCGTTGCGGGACAGGGGAGGCATGGCTACACCTTC.

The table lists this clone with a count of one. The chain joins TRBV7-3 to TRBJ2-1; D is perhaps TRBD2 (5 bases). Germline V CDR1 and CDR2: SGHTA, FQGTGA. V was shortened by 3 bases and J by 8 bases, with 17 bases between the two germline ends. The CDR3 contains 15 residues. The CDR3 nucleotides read TGTGCCAGCAGCTTTCAAGGGCCCCCCGGGGATGAGCAGTTCTTC. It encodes CASSFQGPPGDEQFF.

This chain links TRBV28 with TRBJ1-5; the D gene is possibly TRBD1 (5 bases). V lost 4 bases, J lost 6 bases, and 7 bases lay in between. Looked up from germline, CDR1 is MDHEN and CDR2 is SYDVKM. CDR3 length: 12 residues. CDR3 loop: CASSSGGQPQHF. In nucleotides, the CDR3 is TGTGCCAGCAGTTCTGGGGGTCAGCCCCAGCATTTT. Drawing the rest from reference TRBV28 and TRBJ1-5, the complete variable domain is DVKVTQSSRYLVKRTGEKVFLECVQDMDHENMFWYRQDPGLGLRLIYFSYDVKMKEKGDIPEGYSVSREKKERFSLILESASTNQTSMYLCASSSGGQPQHFGDGTRLSIL.

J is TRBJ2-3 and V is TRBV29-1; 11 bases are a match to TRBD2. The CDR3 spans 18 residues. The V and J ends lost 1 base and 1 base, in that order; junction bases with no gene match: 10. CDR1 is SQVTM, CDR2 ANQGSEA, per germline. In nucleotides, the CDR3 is TGCAGCGTTGAAGCCCCACCCGGACTAGCGGGCGGCACAGATACGCAGTATTTT. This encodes CSVEAPPGLAGGTDTQYF.

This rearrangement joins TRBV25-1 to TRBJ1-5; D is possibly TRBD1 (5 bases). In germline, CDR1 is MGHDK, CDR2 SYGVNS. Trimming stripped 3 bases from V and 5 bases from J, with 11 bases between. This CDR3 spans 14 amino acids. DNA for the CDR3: TGTGCCAGCAGTGACCCAGGGTACCATCAGCCCCAGCATTTT. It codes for CASSDPGYHQPQHF.

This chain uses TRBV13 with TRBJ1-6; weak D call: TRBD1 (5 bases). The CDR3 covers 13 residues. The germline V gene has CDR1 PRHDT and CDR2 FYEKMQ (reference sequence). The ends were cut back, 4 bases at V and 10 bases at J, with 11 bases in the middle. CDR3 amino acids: CASSSYDSSPLHF. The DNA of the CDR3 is TGTGCCAGCAGCTCCTACGACAGCTCACCCCTCCACTTT. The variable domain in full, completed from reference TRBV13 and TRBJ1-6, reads AAGVIQSPRHLIKEKRETATLKCYPIPRHDTVYWYQQGPGQDPQFLISFYEKMQSDKGSIPDRFSAQQFSDYHSELNMSSLELGDSALYFCASSSYDSSPLHFGNGTRLTVT.

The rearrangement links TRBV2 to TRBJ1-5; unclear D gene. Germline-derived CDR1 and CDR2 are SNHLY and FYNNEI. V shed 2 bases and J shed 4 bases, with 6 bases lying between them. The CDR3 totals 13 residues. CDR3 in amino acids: CASSERVNQPQHF. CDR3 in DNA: TGTGCCAGCAGTGAAAGGGTAAATCAGCCCCAGCATTTT. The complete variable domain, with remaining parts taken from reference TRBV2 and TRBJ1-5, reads EPEVTQTPSHQVTQMGQEVILRCVPISNHLYFYWYRQILGQKVEFLVSFYNNEISEKSEIFDDQFSVERPDGSNFTLKIRSTKLEDSAMYFCASSERVNQPQHFGDGTRLSIL.

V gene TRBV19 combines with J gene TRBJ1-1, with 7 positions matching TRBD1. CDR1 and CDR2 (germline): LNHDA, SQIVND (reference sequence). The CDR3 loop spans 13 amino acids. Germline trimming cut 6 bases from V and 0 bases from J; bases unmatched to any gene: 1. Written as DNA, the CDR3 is TGTGCCAGTAGCGGGACAGTGAACACTGAAGCTTTCTTT. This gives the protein CASSGTVNTEAFF.

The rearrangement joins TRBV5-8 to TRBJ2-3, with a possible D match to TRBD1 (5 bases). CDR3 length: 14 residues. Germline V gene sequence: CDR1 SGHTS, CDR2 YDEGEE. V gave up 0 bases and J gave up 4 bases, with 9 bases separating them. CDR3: CASSLARVSDTQYF. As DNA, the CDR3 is TGTGCCAGCAGCTTGGCCAGGGTTTCAGATACGCAGTATTTT.

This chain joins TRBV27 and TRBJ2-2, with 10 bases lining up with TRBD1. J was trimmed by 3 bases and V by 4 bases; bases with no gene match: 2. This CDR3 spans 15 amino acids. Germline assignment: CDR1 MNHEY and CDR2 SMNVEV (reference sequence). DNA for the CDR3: TGTGCCAGCAGTTCTGGACAGGGGGACACCGGGGAGCTGTTTTTT. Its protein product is CASSSGQGDTGELFF.

The CDR3 loop reads CSLNAYGNTEAFF. CDR3 DNA sequence: TGCAGCCTTAACGCGTATGGGAACACTGAAGCTTTCTTT. This chain connects TRBV29-1 to TRBJ1-1, with unresolved D. Trimming took 8 bases from V and 1 from J, leaving 14 bases between them. This CDR3 spans 13 amino acids. Germline V gene data show CDR1 as SQVTM and CDR2 as ANQGSEA.